One and the same sample provided the 30 T cell receptor beta chains below, sequenced in a study of lymphopenia after photon versus proton radiotherapy. TCRdb's copy holds only in-frame clones and misses some; the assay was immunoSEQ multiplex PCR. This table holds about 30,000 clones, about 94% found once. Sequenced material: peripheral blood, taken from a patient treated with photon-based radiotherapy. All receptors come from a woman between 50 and 59 years old with cholangiocarcinoma.

The V and J genes are TRBV6-1 and TRBJ1-2, with 9 nucleotides matching TRBD1. Germline-derived CDR1 and CDR2 are MNHNS and SASEGT. J lost 4 bases, V lost 3 bases, and 12 bases had no gene match. The CDR3 covers 17 residues. The CDR3 DNA reads TGTGCCAGCAGTGACATCACCGGGACAGGGCTTTTCTATGGCTACACCTTC. Translating gives CASSDITGTGLFYGYTF.

The chain recombines TRBV9 with TRBJ2-7; 7 positions match TRBD1. Trimming took 0 bases from V and 1 from J; bases not matched to a gene: 4. Germline loops: CDR1 SGDLS, CDR2 YYNGEE. The CDR3 has 15 residues. The chain's CDR3 is CASSVGGDSSYEQYF. The CDR3 nucleotides are TGTGCCAGCAGCGTAGGTGGGGACAGTTCCTACGAGCAGTACTTC.

This chain links TRBV7-2 with TRBJ2-4; possibly TRBD2 for D (6 bases). Germline V lookup: CDR1 SGHTA, CDR2 FQGNSA. The V end lost 4 bases, the J end lost 0 bases, and 13 bases lay between the germline ends. This CDR3 comprises 16 residues. The CDR3 DNA reads TGTGCCAGCAGCTCGGGGACGGGAGTAGCCAAAAACATTCAGTACTTC. Its translation is CASSSGTGVAKNIQYF.

The chain is built from TRBV11-3 and TRBJ2-5; D gene uncertain. Germline CDR1 reads SGHNT; CDR2 reads YENEEA. The CDR3 length is 13 residues. Trimming removed 1 base from V and 5 bases from J, with 8 bases in between. The CDR3 nucleotides are TGTGCCAGCAGCTTAGGCATGGAGGAGACCCAGTACTTC. Its translation is CASSLGMEETQYF.

CDR3 bases: TGTGCCAGCAGCCCCACAGATAATTCACCCCTCCACTTT. It yields the protein CASSPTDNSPLHF. This chain links TRBV7-2 with TRBJ1-6; no clear D gene. This CDR3 is built from 13 residues. The ends were cut back, 5 bases at V and 5 bases at J, with 7 bases in the middle. CDR1 SGHTA and CDR2 FQGNSA come from the germline V gene.

The chain has TRBV30 and TRBJ1-1, with D possibly matching TRBD1 (6 bases). The V gene lost 1 base and the J gene lost 3 bases, with 12 bases spanning the gap. The CDR3 runs 14 residues. The germline CDR1 and CDR2 sequences are GTSNPN and SVGIG (reference sequence). DNA for the CDR3: TGTGCCTGGAGTGAGGGGGATTGGGACACTGAAGCTTTCTTT. As protein: CAWSEGDWDTEAFF.

The rearrangement links TRBV9 to TRBJ2-7; 9 nucleotides align to TRBD1. The CDR3 contains 16 residues. The trim removed 4 bases at V and 3 bases at J, leaving 11 bases unmatched. Germline V gene data show CDR1 as SGDLS and CDR2 as YYNGEE. The CDR3 here is CASSPQGAATLYEQYF. In DNA form, the CDR3 reads TGTGCCAGCAGCCCACAGGGGGCCGCAACCCTCTACGAGCAGTACTTC.

A word on this clone: At one boundary the junction diverges from the germline segment, which might be a read error. The gene calls are TRBV7-7 and TRBJ2-5, with 7 nucleotides matching TRBD1. The CDR3 covers 15 residues. Germline V gene data show CDR1 as SSHAT and CDR2 as FNYEAQ (reference sequence). The CDR3 loop reads CASSSRDSYQETQYF. DNA of the CDR3: TGTGCTAGCAGCTCCCGGGACAGCTACCAAGAGACCCAGTACTTC.

The gene calls are TRBV5-1 and TRBJ1-1; D unresolved. The germline V and J ends were trimmed by 4 bases and 0 bases, with 4 bases remaining between them. The CDR3 totals 12 residues. Germline V gives CDR1 SGHRS, CDR2 YFSETQ. CDR3 coding DNA: TGCGCCAGCAGCGCTATGAACACTGAAGCTTTCTTT. It yields the protein CASSAMNTEAFF.

The CDR3 region has the DNA TGTGCCAGCAGCCAAAGAGGTCTGGAAATAGCTAACTATGGCTACACCTTC. It translates to CASSQRGLEIANYGYTF. The rearrangement joins TRBV14 to TRBJ1-2; D gene uncertain. CDR3 length: 17 amino acids. Germline-derived CDR1 and CDR2 are SGHDN and FVKESK. The V gene lost 2 bases and the J gene lost 0 bases, with 16 bases spanning the gap.

The rearrangement links TRBV27 to TRBJ2-3; perhaps TRBD2 as D (7 bases). V gave up 4 bases and J gave up 2 bases, with 13 bases separating them. Looked up from germline, CDR1 is MNHEY and CDR2 is SMNVEV (reference sequence). CDR3 length: 15 amino acids. CDR3 region: CASSWGGLNTDTQYF. The CDR3 region has the DNA TGTGCCAGCAGTTGGGGGGGGCTTAACACAGATACGCAGTATTTT.

In nucleotides, the CDR3 is TGCGCCAGCAGCCAAGTAGTGTTCGTGGGGGGCCGCCCATACAATGAGCAGTTCTTC. Translated, it gives CASSQVVFVGGRPYNEQFF. The rearrangement joins TRBV4-1 to TRBJ2-1, with D perhaps TRBD1 or TRBD2 (6 bases each). Germline loops: CDR1 MGHRA, CDR2 YSYEKL. Trimming removed 1 base from V and 4 bases from J, with 23 bases in between. The CDR3 contains 19 residues.

The rearrangement links TRBV10-3 to TRBJ1-2; 8 bases are shared with TRBD1. V dropped 8 bases and J dropped 6; count of bases not matched to a gene: 2. CDR3 length equals 11 residues. The V gene's germline CDR1 is ENHRY and CDR2 SYGVKD. The CDR3 sequence: CAIQGAHGYTF. Here the CDR3 DNA reads TGTGCCATCCAGGGGGCGCATGGCTACACCTTC.

The chain employs TRBV2 and TRBJ2-1; 11 nucleotides agree with TRBD2. Germline CDR1 and CDR2: SNHLY and FYNNEI. V shed 5 bases, J shed 6 bases, and the junction held 6 bases outside the gene matches. The CDR3 consists of 15 residues. CDR3 sequence reads: CASSYSGGAGNEQFF. Written as DNA, the CDR3 is TGTGCCAGCAGTTATAGCGGGGGGGCCGGCAATGAGCAGTTCTTC.

The rearrangement uses TRBV4-1 and TRBJ2-7, with D uncertain. V gave up 1 base and J gave up 6 bases, with 13 bases separating them. The CDR3 totals 14 residues. CDR1 and CDR2 from the germline V gene are MGHRA and YSYEKL. Written as DNA, the CDR3 is TGCGCCAGCAGCCAAGGACTGCTTCCAGCCGAGCAGTACTTC. Its protein product is CASSQGLLPAEQYF.

J is TRBJ1-5 and V is TRBV19; TRBD1 matches 9 bases. V was pared by 0 bases and J by 0 bases, with 9 bases of the junction left unmatched. The CDR3 is made up of 19 amino acids. Germline CDR1 and CDR2: LNHDA and SQIVND (reference sequence). The CDR3 DNA reads as TGTGCCAGTAGTATAGATTGGGGACAGGGTGACTATAGCAATCAGCCCCAGCATTTT. Residues: CASSIDWGQGDYSNQPQHF.

This clone was recorded once. J is TRBJ2-7 and V is TRBV7-2; no reliable D call. Deletions cut 3 bases from V and 6 bases from J, with 9 bases between. Germline-derived CDR1 and CDR2 are SGHTA and FQGNSA. CDR3 size: 12 residues. The CDR3 nucleotides read TGTGCCAGCAGCTTTAGGCGTGTCGAGCAGTACTTC. Its translation is CASSFRRVEQYF.

The gene calls are TRBV29-1 and TRBJ1-6; maybe TRBD1 (5 bases). The CDR3 totals 15 residues. Germline V gene sequence: CDR1 SQVTM, CDR2 ANQGSEA. V dropped 6 bases and J dropped 9 bases, with 21 bases sitting between them. CDR3 DNA sequence: TGCAGCGTCAAGCGGACGGGGGACCTGAGTTCACCCCTCCACTTT. Translated, it gives CSVKRTGDLSSPLHF.

This chain links TRBV7-2 with TRBJ1-1; perhaps TRBD1 as D (6 bases). Trimming removed 8 bases at V and 1 base at J, with 23 bases between. The germline V gene encodes CDR1 SGHTA and CDR2 FQGNSA. The CDR3 loop spans 17 amino acids. The CDR3 DNA is TGTGCCAGCTCCGAGGGACATTCCTTGACCCAGAACACTGAAGCTTTCTTT. This codes for CASSEGHSLTQNTEAFF.

This chain links TRBV7-9 with TRBJ1-2; TRBD1 is a possible D gene (5 bases). Trimming stripped 1 base from V and 14 bases from J, with 17 bases between. Per germline, CDR1 SEHNR and CDR2 FQNEAQ (reference sequence). This CDR3 comprises 13 residues. CDR3 amino acids: CASSLGEGRVLTF. The CDR3 DNA reads TGTGCCAGCAGCTTAGGAGAGGGGCGTGTGCTTACCTTC.

CDR3 bases: TGTGCCAGCAGCTATGGACAGGGGGCGGCTAACTATGGCTACACCTTC. This encodes CASSYGQGAANYGYTF. The gene calls are TRBV7-2 and TRBJ1-2, with 11 nucleotides matching TRBD1. CDR1 and CDR2 (germline): SGHTA, FQGNSA. This CDR3 spans 16 amino acids. J gave up 0 bases and V 4 bases, and 4 bases lay outside the gene matches.

Concerning this clone: At one boundary the junction diverges from the germline segment, which might be a read error. The rearrangement links TRBV19 to TRBJ1-3; maybe TRBD1 (6 bases). The V gene's germline CDR1 is LNHDA and CDR2 SQIVND (reference sequence). This CDR3 spans 14 amino acids. CDR3: CACSTGLPGNTIYF. The CDR3 region has the DNA TGTGCCTGTAGTACAGGGTTACCTGGAAACACCATATATTTT. Full variable domain (remainder filled in from reference TRBV19 and TRBJ1-3): DGGITQSPKYLFRKEGQNVTLSCEQNLNHDAMYWYRQDPGQGLRLIYYSQIVNDFQKGDIAEGYSVSREKKESFPLTVTSAQKNPTAFYLCACSTGLPGNTIYFGEGSWLTVV.

This clone was observed a single time. The rearrangement joins TRBV5-8 to TRBJ1-2; D is unresolved. Germline V gene sequence: CDR1 SGHTS, CDR2 YDEGEE. Trimming stripped 4 bases from V and 8 bases from J, with 27 bases between. This CDR3 is 17 amino acids long. The chain's CDR3 is CASSPPLVFGVVMGYTF. CDR3 DNA sequence: TGTGCCAGCAGCCCCCCTCTGGTATTTGGGGTGGTGATGGGCTACACCTTC. Using reference TRBV5-8 and TRBJ1-2 for the parts outside the CDR3, the full variable domain is EAGVTQSPTHLIKTRGQQATLRCSPISGHTSVYWYQQALGLGLQFLLWYDEGEERNRGNFPPRFSGRQFPNYSSELNVNALELEDSALYLCASSPPLVFGVVMGYTFGSGTRLTVV.

This chain connects TRBV19 to TRBJ1-5, with TRBD1 matching 7 bases. Germline assignment: CDR1 LNHDA and CDR2 SQIVND (reference sequence). J was trimmed by 4 bases and V by 7 bases; bases with no gene match: 10. This CDR3 region has 15 residues. The DNA of the CDR3 is TGTGCCAGTACTGGCTCGACAGGGCCTAATCAGCCCCAGCATTTT. Amino acids: CASTGSTGPNQPQHF.

About this clone: The junction shows a germline mismatch at one end, possibly a read error. This chain uses TRBV11-2 with TRBJ2-7, with TRBD1 identical over 8 bases. CDR3 length equals 15 residues. Germline V gene lookup returns CDR1 SGHAT and CDR2 FQNNGV. The CDR3 reads CASSLDRGRAYEQYF. The CDR3 coding sequence is TGTGCCAGCAGCCTAGACAGGGGACGGGCGTACGAGCAGTACTTC.

V is TRBV19 and J is TRBJ1-2; possibly TRBD1 for D (6 bases). The CDR3 sequence is 14 residues long. The germline V gene has CDR1 LNHDA and CDR2 SQIVND (reference sequence). V shed 5 bases and J shed 7 bases, with 17 bases lying between them. The CDR3 loop is CASSAQGQSRGYTF. CDR3 nucleotides: TGTGCCAGTAGTGCACAGGGTCAAAGTCGTGGCTACACCTTC.

The rearrangement joins TRBV7-9 to TRBJ1-4; 9 bases fit TRBD1. J was trimmed by 10 bases and V by 0 bases; bases with no gene match: 9. The germline V gene has CDR1 SEHNR and CDR2 FQNEAQ (reference sequence). This CDR3 contains 16 residues. The CDR3 DNA follows: TGTGCCAGCAGCTTAGCAACCGGGACAGGGAAAGGAAAACTGTTTTTT. The encoded protein is CASSLATGTGKGKLFF.

CDR3 residues: CASSFNSNTDYTF. In DNA, the CDR3 is TGTGCCAGCAGCTTCAACAGTAATACCGACTACACCTTC. This rearrangement joins TRBV7-9 to TRBJ1-2, with D unresolved. The germline V gene encodes CDR1 SEHNR and CDR2 FQNEAQ (reference sequence). V was cut by 3 bases and J by 10 bases, with 15 bases left in between. This CDR3 has 13 residues.

This rearrangement joins TRBV4-3 to TRBJ2-2, with 7 nucleotides matching TRBD1. After removal of 3 bases from V and 8 bases from J, the junction contained 9 bases not matched to a gene. The CDR3 has 15 residues. Germline V gene lookup returns CDR1 LGHNA and CDR2 YSLEER. The CDR3 bases are TGCGCCAGCAGCCACTTAGGGGGCGAACGGGGGGAGCTGTTTTTT. Amino acid sequence: CASSHLGGERGELFF.

The chain couples TRBV6-5 to TRBJ1-5; D uncertain. Germline assignment: CDR1 MNHEY and CDR2 SVGAGI. V dropped 5 bases and J dropped 1 base, with 9 bases sitting between them. This CDR3 spans 14 amino acids. CDR3 coding DNA: TGTGCCAGCAGTCCGGTGGGGAGCAATCAGCCCCAGCATTTT. Protein sequence: CASSPVGSNQPQHF.